Listed here are 25 T cell receptor beta chains from one sample, sequenced in a study of tissue T cells after allogeneic stem cell transplantation (dated by TCRdb to the early 2020s). Receptor amplification or capture employed the immunoSEQ multiplex PCR assay. This is the immuneACCESS table as TCRdb keeps it, with only in-frame sequences that have V and J called. A part of the clones is gone; compared with another copy, unresolved V genes explain less than half, and the rest is unexplained. Present in this sample are about 22,000 clones, approximately 69% of which were seen just once. The top ten clones comprise 0.35% to 0.5% of the sample. The specimen sequenced was blood. Source of these receptors: a female BALB/c mouse in good health. This strain is characterized by the MHC haplotype H2-d.

A remark on this clone: Here the gene names and germline are mouse. The sequenced CDR3 bases are TGTGCCAGCAGTGTCCATGGGGGGAGAGATGCTGAGCAGTTC. Protein: CASSVHGGRDAEQF. From start to end, the CDR3 is CASSVHGGRDAEQFF. The gene calls are TRBV13-1 and TRBJ2-1, with 7 bases that match TRBD2. The read ends 1 residue shy of where the CDR3 ends; the end is completed using the germline J gene. The ends lost 3 bases at V and 5 bases at J; junction bases unmatched: 8. Germline assignment: CDR1 NSHNY and CDR2 SYGAGN. This CDR3 has 15 residues.

In the case of this clone: Gene names refer to mouse genes. The read ends 1 residue shy of where the CDR3 ends; the end is completed using the germline J gene. The chain joins TRBV13-2 to TRBJ1-6; 7 bases line up with TRBD1. TRBJ1-6 is an open reading frame, and its role is uncertain. V lost 0 bases and J lost 2; bases outside the gene matches: 2. Germline CDR1 and CDR2: NNHNN and SYGAGS (reference sequence). This CDR3 region has 16 residues. CDR3 DNA, as far as it was read: TGTGCCAGCGGTGATGCCGGGACAGCCTATAATTCGCCCCTCTAC. It encodes CASGDAGTAYNSPLY. The full CDR3 sequence reads CASGDAGTAYNSPLYF.

Only one count was recorded for this clone. Each gene name is a mouse one. The read is 1 residue too short to cover the CDR3 end, so that end is filled in from the germline J gene. The gene calls are TRBV31 and TRBJ2-2, with 8 bases lining up with TRBD2. Germline lookup yields CDR1 GKSSPN and CDR2 SITVG. The CDR3 contains 16 residues. The V and J ends lost 0 bases and 2 bases, in that order; junction bases with no gene match: 5. CDR3 region: CAWSLGGGGNTGQLYF. The covered CDR3 bases are TGTGCCTGGAGTCTAGGTGGGGGGGGGAACACCGGGCAGCTCTAC.

Details on this clone: The genes are named according to mouse. The missing CDR3 end, 1 residue past where the read stops, is filled in from the germline J gene. J is TRBJ1-5 and V is TRBV13-3, with TRBD1 matching 7 bases. From germline, CDR1 is NNHDY and CDR2 SYVADS. With V trimmed by 6 bases and J by 0 bases, 6 bases remained unmatched. This CDR3 contains 15 residues. CDR3 DNA, as far as it was read: TGTGCCAGCACCCCGGGACAGAATAACAACCAGGCTCCGCTT. It encodes CASTPGQNNNQAPL. The full CDR3 reads CASTPGQNNNQAPLF.

Worth noting for this clone: Genes and germline are mouse. Coverage ceases 1 residue before the CDR3 finishes, and the germline J gene fills in the end. The rearrangement links TRBV13-3 to TRBJ2-4; 8 bases align to TRBD2. Per the germline V gene, CDR1 is NNHDY and CDR2 is SYVADS. The CDR3 covers 13 residues. J gave up 6 bases and V 4 bases, and 4 bases lay outside the gene matches. CDR3 loop: CASSPGGMNTLYF. Partial CDR3 DNA: TGTGCCAGCAGTCCTGGGGGGATGAACACCTTGTAC.

On this clone: The genes and germline here are from mouse. The observed sequence ends 1 residue before the CDR3 terminus, with the missing tail filled in from the germline J gene. The rearrangement joins TRBV5 to TRBJ2-1, with TRBD2 matching 9 bases. The CDR3 totals 15 residues. Germline V gives CDR1 LGHNA, CDR2 YNLKQL (reference sequence). V lost 4 bases, J lost 1 base, and 2 bases stayed unmatched. The CDR3 sequence is CASSRDWENYAEQFF. The CDR3 DNA, read in part, is TGTGCCAGCAGCCGGGACTGGGAGAACTATGCTGAGCAGTTC.

As to this clone: Gene names follow the mouse nomenclature. From the germline J gene comes the end of the CDR3, since the read stops 1 residue before it. The V gene is TRBV20, the J gene TRBJ2-3; no definite D call. The CDR3 contains 12 residues. Trimming shortened V by 0 bases and J by 6 bases, and 7 bases separated the two germline ends. CDR1 and CDR2 (germline): GFQATS, STVNSAI. The CDR3 sequence is CGARDGWETLYF. CDR3 DNA, as far as it was read: TGTGGTGCTAGGGATGGGTGGGAAACGCTGTAT.

Regarding this clone: The germline and genes are mouse ones. The read is 1 residue too short to cover the CDR3 end, so that end is filled in from the germline J gene. The chain combines TRBV13-1 with TRBJ1-3, with a possible D match to TRBD1 (5 bases). Germline V CDR1 and CDR2: NSHNY, SYGAGN. The CDR3 runs 15 residues. The V gene lost 0 bases and the J gene lost 1 base, with 8 bases spanning the gap. The CDR3 bases that were read are TGTGCCAGCAGTGATGCCGGGGGGTCTGGAAATACGCTCTAT. Its protein product is CASSDAGGSGNTLY. The CDR3 in its entirety is CASSDAGGSGNTLYF.

This clone has a single count. Gene and germline names: mouse. The read gets to within 1 residue of the CDR3 end, and the germline J gene fills in the rest. The V call is TRBV2, the J call TRBJ1-1; TRBD1 agrees at 8 bases. The length of the CDR3 is 14 residues. J lost 8 bases, V lost 0 bases, and 5 bases had no gene match. CDR1 and CDR2 (germline): LGHNA, YSYQKL. The CDR3 DNA, read in part, is TGTGCCAGCAGCCAAGAAGCAGGGGGCCGTGAAGTCTTC. It is translated as CASSQEAGGREVF. The CDR3 in full is CASSQEAGGREVFF.

About this clone itself: Gene names are the mouse ones. The sequence runs out 1 residue before the end of the CDR3; the remainder is reconstructed from the germline J gene. The chain couples TRBV31 to TRBJ2-7; a possible D gene is TRBD1 (5 bases). CDR1 and CDR2 (germline): GKSSPN, SITVG. Trimming stripped 0 bases from V and 5 bases from J, with 8 bases between. The CDR3 has 12 residues. The sequenced part of the CDR3 DNA is TGTGCCTGGAGTCTAGGCAGGGATGAACAGTAC. It translates to CAWSLGRDEQY. The complete CDR3 reads CAWSLGRDEQYF.

This clone was observed a handful of times. Each gene name is a mouse one. Sequencing ends 1 residue short of the CDR3 end; the germline J gene provides the rest. The chain combines TRBV13-2 with TRBJ2-7; no firm D call. CDR1 is NNHNN and CDR2 is SYGAGS in the germline V gene (reference sequence). The CDR3 totals 10 residues. V was clipped by 5 bases and J by 6 bases, with 6 bases between them. The CDR3 is CASGPFEQYF. The sequenced CDR3 bases are TGTGCCAGCGGCCCATTTGAACAGTAC.

This clone was observed a few times. Mouse gene names and germline throughout. The DNA ends 1 residue before the CDR3 does, and the rest of the CDR3 is filled in from the germline J gene. The chain employs TRBV2 and TRBJ2-7; 8 bases map to TRBD1. Germline V gene lookup returns CDR1 LGHNA and CDR2 YSYQKL. The length of the CDR3 is 14 residues. V dropped 0 bases and J dropped 7; count of bases not matched to a gene: 5. CDR3 sequence reads: CASSQDPRGREQYF. CDR3 DNA, as far as it was read: TGTGCCAGCAGCCAAGACCCCAGGGGGCGGGAACAGTAC.

This clone was seen more than once but under ten times. All gene names here are mouse names. Read sequence stops 1 residue before the CDR3 end, and the germline J gene provides the missing end. The chain carries TRBV20 and TRBJ2-7; TRBD2 aligns across 10 bases. CDR3 length: 13 amino acids. V was clipped by 5 bases and J by 0 bases; unmatched bases: 1. From germline, CDR1 is GFQATS and CDR2 STVNSAI. The part of the CDR3 DNA that was read is TGTGGTGCTCGGACTGGGGGCTCCTATGAACAGTAC. Its translation: CGARTGGSYEQY. The entire CDR3 sequence reads CGARTGGSYEQYF.

About this clone: Here the gene names and germline are mouse. The CDR3 end falls 1 residue outside the read, so it is completed with the germline J gene. The chain has TRBV13-3 and TRBJ2-7; 8 bases match TRBD2. The V segment lost 5 bases and the J segment 0 bases; nucleotides outside the gene matches: 4. Germline CDR1 NNHDY, CDR2 SYVADS. This CDR3 region has 14 residues. The CDR3 reads CASRGGGGSYEQYF. The covered CDR3 bases are TGTGCCAGCAGGGGTGGGGGGGGCTCCTATGAACAGTAC.

This clone was counted a few times. Germline and genes here are mouse. The missing CDR3 end, 1 residue past where the read stops, is filled in from the germline J gene. This sequence joins TRBV19 and TRBJ2-2; D not resolved. Germline V CDR1 and CDR2: FNHDT, SITEND (reference sequence). V was cut by 5 bases and J by 0 bases, with 8 bases left in between. This CDR3 is built from 14 residues. The DNA read from the CDR3 is TGTGCCAGCAGGGCAGAAACAAACACCGGGCAGCTCTAC. This encodes CASRAETNTGQLY. The full CDR3 protein is CASRAETNTGQLYF. Filled out from reference TRBV19 and TRBJ2-2, the complete variable domain reads GGIITQTPKFLIGQEGQKLTLKCQQNFNHDTMYWYRQDSGKGLRLIYYSITENDLQKGDLSEGYDASREKKSSFSLTVTSAQKNEMAVFLCASRAETNTGQLYFGEGSKLTVL.

This clone has a handful of counts. Gene labels here are mouse ones. From the germline J gene comes the end of the CDR3, since the read stops 1 residue before it. This chain links TRBV20 with TRBJ1-4; D is perhaps TRBD1 (5 bases). This CDR3 is 14 amino acids long. Trimming removed 2 bases from V and 0 bases from J, with 7 bases in between. Germline CDR1 is GFQATS and CDR2 is STVNSAI. CDR3 sequence: CGARTGVSNERLFF. The part of the CDR3 DNA that was read is TGTGGTGCTAGGACAGGCGTTTCCAACGAAAGATTATTT.

About this clone itself: The germline and genes are mouse ones. The CDR3 extends 1 residue past the end of the read, so its final part is completed from the germline J gene. This rearrangement joins TRBV13-1 to TRBJ2-3; 10 bases line up with TRBD2. V gave up 3 bases and J gave up 1 base; unmatched junction bases: 5. There are 16 residues in the CDR3. Germline values: CDR1 NSHNY, CDR2 SYGAGN. The covered CDR3 bases are TGTGCCAGCAGTGTCTCACTGGGGGGGGGTGCAGAAACGCTGTAT. This gives the protein CASSVSLGGGAETLY. The complete CDR3 reads CASSVSLGGGAETLYF.

With regard to this clone: Gene labels here are mouse ones. Read data end 1 residue before the CDR3 end; the end is taken from the germline J gene. V is TRBV19 and J is TRBJ2-1, with D possibly TRBD2 on 6 matching bases. The CDR3 sequence is 14 residues long. V shed 6 bases and J shed 1 base, with 11 bases lying between them. Germline CDR1 is FNHDT and CDR2 is SITEND (reference sequence). The chain's CDR3 is CASKMGVNYAEQFF. CDR3 DNA (partial): TGTGCCAGCAAGATGGGGGTCAACTATGCTGAGCAGTTC. Full variable domain (outside the CDR3, taken from reference TRBV19 and TRBJ2-1): GGIITQTPKFLIGQEGQKLTLKCQQNFNHDTMYWYRQDSGKGLRLIYYSITENDLQKGDLSEGYDASREKKSSFSLTVTSAQKNEMAVFLCASKMGVNYAEQFFGPGTRLTVL.

Details on this clone: Germline and genes: mouse. The CDR3 goes on 1 residue after the read ends, and that part is filled in from the germline J gene. The rearrangement links TRBV20 to TRBJ1-2; no firm D call. From germline, CDR1 is GFQATS and CDR2 STVNSAI. V shed 3 bases and J shed 4 bases, with 6 bases lying between them. The CDR3 consists of 11 residues. The CDR3 DNA, read in part, is TGTGGTGCTAGTAAGGGCTCCGACTACACC. Amino acid sequence: CGASKGSDYT. The entire CDR3 protein reads CGASKGSDYTF.

This clone was recorded a few times. Here the gene names and germline are mouse. The read is 1 residue too short to cover the CDR3 end, so that end is filled in from the germline J gene. The chain couples TRBV4 to TRBJ2-7; 11 bases fit TRBD2. This CDR3 contains 14 residues. V lost 5 bases, J lost 4 bases, and 4 bases stayed unmatched. The germline V gene encodes CDR1 LGHDT and CDR2 YNNKQL (reference sequence). Here the CDR3 reads CASSHGTGGYEQYF. The CDR3 DNA, read in part, is TGTGCCAGCAGCCACGGGACTGGGGGATATGAACAGTAC.

This clone has a handful of counts. Mouse names are used for the genes. The CDR3 end lies 1 residue beyond the end of the read and is filled in from the germline J gene. This chain joins TRBV1 and TRBJ2-2, with 9 bases fitting TRBD1. Trimming cost V 2 bases and J 3 bases; bases outside gene matches: 4. Germline CDR1 is NSQYPW and CDR2 is LRSPGD (reference sequence). This CDR3 has 16 residues. The CDR3: CTCSATGQGHTGQLYF. The covered CDR3 bases are TGCACCTGCAGTGCAACGGGACAGGGTCACACCGGGCAGCTCTAC.

Turning to this clone: Germline and genes: mouse. Read coverage stops 1 residue before the CDR3 terminus; the germline J gene supplies the remainder. The genes are TRBV1 and TRBJ2-4; possible D gene TRBD2, 6 bases. CDR1 and CDR2 (germline): NSQYPW, LRSPGD (reference sequence). The CDR3 length is 14 residues. V was shortened by 3 bases and J by 0 bases, with 7 bases between the two germline ends. The CDR3 bases that were read are TGCACCTGCAGTGCTGGGGGTAGTCAAAACACCTTGTAC. Translation: CTCSAGGSQNTLY. The whole CDR3 sequence reads CTCSAGGSQNTLYF.

For this clone: Genes and germline are mouse. With the read ending 1 residue before the CDR3 end, the germline J gene is used to fill in that end. The rearrangement links TRBV1 to TRBJ2-1; D is unclear. This CDR3 is 15 amino acids long. V lost 0 bases and J 0 bases, leaving 6 bases between the germline ends. The germline V gene encodes CDR1 NSQYPW and CDR2 LRSPGD (reference sequence). The sequenced CDR3 bases are TGCACCTGCAGTGCAGATAGGGCTAACTATGCTGAGCAGTTC. This codes for CTCSADRANYAEQF. The CDR3 in its entirety is CTCSADRANYAEQFF.

Of note for this clone: Mouse gene names apply. The sequenced fragment ends 1 residue before the CDR3 boundary, so the rest is inferred from the germline J gene. The chain combines TRBV4 with TRBJ2-7, with 9 nucleotides matching TRBD1. The germline V gene encodes CDR1 LGHDT and CDR2 YNNKQL (reference sequence). The CDR3 extends over 12 amino acids. V was pared by 4 bases and J by 7 bases, with 2 bases of the junction left unmatched. The sequenced CDR3 bases are TGTGCCAGCAGCTGGACAGGGGACGAACAGTAC. Its translation is CASSWTGDEQY. The full CDR3 reads CASSWTGDEQYF.

On this clone: These gene names are mouse names. The missing CDR3 end, 1 residue past where the read stops, is filled in from the germline J gene. The genes are TRBV29 and TRBJ1-4; D not certain. The germline V and J ends were trimmed by 0 bases and 0 bases, with 5 bases remaining between them. CDR3 length equals 15 residues. Germline V gives CDR1 MSHET, CDR2 SYDVDS. CDR3 amino acids: CASSLSGISNERLFF. Incomplete CDR3 DNA: TGTGCTAGCAGTTTATCCGGGATTTCCAACGAAAGATTATTT.